The clone carrying this T cell receptor beta chain has just one count. Its antigen is still unknown. These data come from a study of T-cell memory formation after mild COVID-19. Study observations and caveats: Second-wave clones that peaked on day 37 lacked confirmed SARS-CoV-2 specificity. Clones contracting day 15 to 85 were balanced CD4/CD8; later expanders leaned CD4+. Some clones that responded were present in memory (sampled pre-infection), which suggests cross-reactive memory joined. Clones which contracted sat mainly in CM and EM if CD4+, and in EMRA if CD8+.

TCRdb reanalysed the 5' RACE reads using MiXCR and keeps one entry per CDR3 protein. The table includes roughly 110,000 distinct CDR3 sequences, around 12% detected once. This CDR3 has 18 amino acids. The material sequenced was PBMCs or a T cell subset sorted from them (not recorded which). The chain couples TRBV21-1 to TRBJ2-7; the D call of TRBD2 is as the table states it, not checked on the DNA. TRBV21-1 is labeled a pseudogene. This sequence originates from an adult woman who had mild COVID-19 (a few samples of this study predate the infection). Cell type and time point are not known. The CDR3 is CASSSGRSGVACSYEQYF. The CDR3 nucleotides are TGTGCCAGCAGCTCAGGGAGAAGCGGGGTGGCCTGTTCCTACGAGCAGTACTTC.